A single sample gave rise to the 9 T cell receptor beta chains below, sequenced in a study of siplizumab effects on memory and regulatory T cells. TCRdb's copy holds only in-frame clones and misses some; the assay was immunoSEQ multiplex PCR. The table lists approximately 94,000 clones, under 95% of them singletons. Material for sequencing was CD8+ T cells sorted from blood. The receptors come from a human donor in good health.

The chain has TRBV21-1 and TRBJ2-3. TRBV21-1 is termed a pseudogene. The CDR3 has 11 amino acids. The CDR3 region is CASQRADTQYF. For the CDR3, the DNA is TGTGCCAGTCAAAGGGCAGATACGCAGTATTTT.

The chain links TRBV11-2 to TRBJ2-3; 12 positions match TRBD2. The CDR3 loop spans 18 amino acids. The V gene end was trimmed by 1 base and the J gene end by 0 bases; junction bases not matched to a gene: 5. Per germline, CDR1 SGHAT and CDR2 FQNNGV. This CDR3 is CASSLGLAGGSSTDTQYF. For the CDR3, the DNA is TGTGCCAGCAGCTTAGGGCTAGCGGGAGGGTCTAGCACAGATACGCAGTATTTT.

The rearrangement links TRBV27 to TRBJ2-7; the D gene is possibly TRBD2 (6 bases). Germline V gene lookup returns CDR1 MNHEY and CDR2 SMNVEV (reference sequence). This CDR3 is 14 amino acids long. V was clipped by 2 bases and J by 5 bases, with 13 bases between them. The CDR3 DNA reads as TGTGCCAGCAGTTTAACCCCAGGGACTCACGAGCAGTACTTC. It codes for CASSLTPGTHEQYF.

DNA of the CDR3: TGTGCCTGGAGGCCGGGGAGGGACACTGAAGCTTTCTTT. The encoded protein is CAWRPGRDTEAFF. The chain is built from TRBV30 and TRBJ1-1; D not certain. The V end lost 3 bases, the J end lost 3 bases, and 11 bases lay between the germline ends. Germline CDR1 GTSNPN, CDR2 SVGIG (reference sequence). This CDR3 has 13 residues.

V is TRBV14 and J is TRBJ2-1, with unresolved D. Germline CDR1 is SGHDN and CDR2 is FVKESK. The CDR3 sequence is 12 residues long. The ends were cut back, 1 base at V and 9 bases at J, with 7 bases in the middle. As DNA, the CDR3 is TGTGCCAGCAGCCAAGGAAGTATTGAGCAGTTCTTC. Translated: CASSQGSIEQFF.

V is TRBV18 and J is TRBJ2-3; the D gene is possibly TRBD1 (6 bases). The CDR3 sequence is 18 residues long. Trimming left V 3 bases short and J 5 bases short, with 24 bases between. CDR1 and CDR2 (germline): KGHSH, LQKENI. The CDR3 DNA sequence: TGTGCCAGCTCACCGACGGCCCAAACAGGGCCCCCAGTAGATACGCAGTATTTT. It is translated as CASSPTAQTGPPVDTQYF.

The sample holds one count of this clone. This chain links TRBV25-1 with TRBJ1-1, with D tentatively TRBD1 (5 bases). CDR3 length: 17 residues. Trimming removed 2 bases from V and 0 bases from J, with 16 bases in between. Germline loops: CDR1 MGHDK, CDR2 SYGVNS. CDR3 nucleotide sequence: TGTGCCAGCAGTGAACAACATTCGACAGACATGAACACTGAAGCTTTCTTT. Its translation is CASSEQHSTDMNTEAFF.

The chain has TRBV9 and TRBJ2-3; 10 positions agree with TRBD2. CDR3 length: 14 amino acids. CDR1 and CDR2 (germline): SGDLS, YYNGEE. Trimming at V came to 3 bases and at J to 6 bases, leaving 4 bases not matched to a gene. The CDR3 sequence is CASSASGSGDTQYF. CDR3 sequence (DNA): TGTGCCAGCAGCGCTAGCGGGAGTGGGGATACGCAGTATTTT.

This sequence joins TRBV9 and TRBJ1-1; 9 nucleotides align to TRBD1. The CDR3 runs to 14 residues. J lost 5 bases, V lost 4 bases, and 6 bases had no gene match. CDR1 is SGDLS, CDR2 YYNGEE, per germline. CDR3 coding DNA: TGTGCCAGCAGCTCATCCGGGACAGGGACTGAAGCTTTCTTT. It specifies CASSSSGTGTEAFF.